The 24 T cell receptor beta chains below come from one sample, sequenced in a study of glioma-infiltrating T cells. The iRepertoire nested amplicon-rescue multiplex PCR amplified TCR alpha and beta CDR3s from RNA. TCRdb ran MiXCR on the multiplex PCR reads and lists one entry per CDR3 protein. The table lists under 200,000 distinct CDR3 sequences, 32% of them singletons. The sequenced material came from glioma tissue, nonneoplastic brain tissue, or PBMCs (not recorded which). These receptors were taken from a human donor with low-grade glioma or glioblastoma, undergoing nonglioma brain surgery, or in good health (not recorded which).

Points on this clonotype: This may come from a read error, since a much larger clone is one base off. The J gene is TRBJ1-2, the V gene TRBV4-3; no firm D call. Trimming removed 0 bases at V and 3 bases at J, with 11 bases between. The CDR3 runs to 15 residues. Germline V gene lookup returns CDR1 LGHNA and CDR2 YSLEER. The CDR3 loop reads CASSQDLGDHYGYTF. CDR3 DNA: TGCGCCAGCAGCCAAGATCTGGGTGACCACTATGGCTACACCTTC.

The J gene is TRBJ2-6, the V gene TRBV6-1, with D possibly being TRBD1 (6 bases). With 6 bases removed from V and 16 bases from J, the gap between germline ends came to 25 bases. The CDR3 contains 15 residues. CDR1 and CDR2 (germline): MNHNS, SASEGT. The CDR3 loop reads CASSPDSSGANILTF. The DNA of the CDR3 is TGTGCCAGCAGCCCGGACAGTTCTGGGGCCAACATACTGACTTTC.

This clonotype was seen at least ten times. This chain links TRBV27 with TRBJ2-7; the D gene could be TRBD1 or TRBD2 (5 bases each). This CDR3 is 14 amino acids long. Deletions cut 5 bases from V and 3 bases from J, with 14 bases between. CDR1 and CDR2 from the germline V gene are MNHEY and SMNVEV (reference sequence). CDR3 residues: CASSPTLGVYEQYF. CDR3 DNA sequence: TGTGCCAGCAGTCCAACGCTGGGGGTCTACGAGCAGTACTTC.

A word on this clonotype: Sequence at one end of the junction differs from germline and may be a read error. The V gene is TRBV28, the J gene TRBJ1-5, with a tentative D call TRBD1 (5 bases). Germline assignment: CDR1 MDHEN and CDR2 SYDVKM. The CDR3 totals 16 residues. CDR3 loop: CASSRQPPGGNQHQHF. Here the CDR3 DNA reads TGTGCCAGCAGTCGACAGCCTCCCGGAGGCAATCAGCACCAGCATTTT. Supplemented by reference TRBV28 and TRBJ1-5, the full variable domain reads DVKVTQSSRYLVKRTGEKVFLECVQDMDHENMFWYRQDPGLGLRLIYFSYDVKMKEKGDIPEGYSVSREKKERFSLILESASTNQTSMYLCASSRQPPGGNQHQHFGDGTRLSIL.

At least ten counts were recorded for this clonotype. V is TRBV4-1 and J is TRBJ1-6; perhaps TRBD1 as D (5 bases). The CDR3 contains 17 residues. Germline loops: CDR1 MGHRA, CDR2 YSYEKL. Trimming cost V 1 base and J 6 bases, with 16 bases left between them. CDR3 region: CASSQGPPRALNSPLHF. The CDR3 coding sequence is TGCGCCAGCAGCCAAGGTCCCCCCAGGGCCCTTAATTCACCCCTCCACTTT.

This clonotype was recorded a few times. This chain links TRBV20-1 with TRBJ2-3, with TRBD2 identical over 7 bases. The CDR3 loop spans 13 amino acids. From germline, CDR1 is DFQATT and CDR2 SNEGSKA (reference sequence). Trimming removed 6 bases from V and 0 bases from J; junction bases left unmatched: 3. The chain's CDR3 is CSAHSGSTDTQYF. The CDR3 DNA reads TGCAGTGCCCATAGCGGGAGCACAGATACGCAGTATTTT.

The chain carries TRBV6-5 and TRBJ1-1; perhaps TRBD1 as D (5 bases). The CDR3 runs 15 residues. V gave up 1 base and J gave up 8 bases, with 17 bases separating them. Germline V CDR1 and CDR2: MNHEY, SVGAGI. CDR3 DNA: TGTGCCAGCAGTTACTGGGGCAGGGTGGGAGCAGAAGCTTTCTTT. Translating gives CASSYWGRVGAEAFF.

This clonotype showed up many times. The chain has TRBV27 and TRBJ2-5, with TRBD1 matching 8 bases. J was trimmed by 4 bases and V by 4 bases; bases with no gene match: 5. Germline V gene sequence: CDR1 MNHEY, CDR2 SMNVEV (reference sequence). This CDR3 is built from 14 residues. CDR3 region: CASSSLRGRETQYF. For the CDR3, the DNA is TGTGCCAGCAGTTCCCTCAGGGGGCGAGAGACCCAGTACTTC.

This clonotype was seen at least ten times. This sequence joins TRBV20-1 and TRBJ2-6; possibly TRBD1 for D (8 bases). V gave up 6 bases and J gave up 0 bases, with 18 bases separating them. CDR3 length: 17 residues. Per the germline V gene, CDR1 is DFQATT and CDR2 is SNEGSKA (reference sequence). CDR3 coding DNA: TGCAGTGCCCCACAGGGGGGGGTCCACTCTGGGGCCAACGTCCTGACTTTC. Translation: CSAPQGGVHSGANVLTF.

This clonotype has a count of ten or more. V and J are TRBV6-1 and TRBJ2-3; D call uncertain. Between the trimmed V and J ends, which lost 7 bases and 6 bases, there was a span of 14 bases. Germline CDR1 is MNHNS and CDR2 is SASEGT. This CDR3 is 13 amino acids long. CDR3 residues: CASKTAGIDTQYF. CDR3 in DNA: TGTGCCAGCAAGACGGCTGGAATTGATACGCAGTATTTT.

This clonotype was seen many times. This chain uses TRBV28 with TRBJ1-2; TRBD1 agrees at 7 bases. The CDR3 loop spans 14 amino acids. The trim removed 6 bases at V and 7 bases at J, leaving 11 bases unmatched. From germline, CDR1 is MDHEN and CDR2 SYDVKM. The DNA of the CDR3 is TGTGCCAGCAGCGTTGGACAGGCTTGGCTTGGCTACACCTTC. Its translation is CASSVGQAWLGYTF.

This rearrangement joins TRBV7-2 to TRBJ1-1; no firm D call. The CDR3 covers 16 residues. V was clipped by 8 bases and J by 4 bases, with 23 bases between them. Germline CDR1 is SGHTA and CDR2 is FQGNSA. For the CDR3, the DNA is TGTGCCAGCGGGCAAGGACGGGCTTTAGGGCCCACTGAAGCTTTCTTT. Translation gives CASGQGRALGPTEAFF.

Note on this clonotype: One end of the junction does not line up with germline, which may come from a read error. The V call is TRBV7-6, the J call TRBJ2-3, with TRBD1 matching 9 bases. Germline assignment: CDR1 SGHVS and CDR2 FNYEAQ. The CDR3 extends over 16 amino acids. The CDR3 nucleotides are TGTGCCAGCAGCTTAGTTCGGACAGGGGAGACAGGTACGCAGTATTTT. Its protein is CASSLVRTGETGTQYF.

This chain joins TRBV5-4 and TRBJ1-4, with D uncertain. Trimming took 0 bases from V and 5 from J, leaving 8 bases between them. Germline CDR1 is SGHNT and CDR2 is YYREEE (reference sequence). CDR3 length: 14 amino acids. The CDR3 loop is CASSLEPSNEKLFF. The CDR3 region has the DNA TGTGCCAGCAGCTTGGAACCCTCGAATGAAAAACTGTTTTTT.

This clonotype was detected many times. The chain links TRBV4-1 to TRBJ2-5, with 7 bases aligning to TRBD2. With 4 bases clipped from V and 1 base from J, the junction kept 9 bases outside the gene matches. The CDR3 sequence is 16 residues long. Germline V gene lookup returns CDR1 MGHRA and CDR2 YSYEKL. CDR3 DNA: TGCGCCAGCAGCCCCCGGGCGGGAGACCTCCAAGAGACCCAGTACTTC. Protein product: CASSPRAGDLQETQYF.

This clonotype was recorded at least ten times. The chain recombines TRBV4-2 with TRBJ2-7; D gene uncertain. The CDR3 is made up of 15 amino acids. Trimming removed 2 bases from V and 3 bases from J, with 14 bases in between. In germline, CDR1 is LGHNA, CDR2 YNFKEQ. The CDR3, as DNA: TGTGCCAGCAGCCAATTTGGGCTGGGCGGCTACGAGCAGTACTTC. Translating gives CASSQFGLGGYEQYF.

In regard to this clonotype: With a much larger clone just one base away, this may be a read error. The conserved closing phenylalanine or tryptophan is absent in this CDR3, likely reflecting a read error. The chain couples TRBV6-1 to TRBJ2-4, with 7 bases that match TRBD2. Trimming at V came to 6 bases and at J to 2 bases, leaving 10 bases not matched to a gene. The germline gives CDR1 MNHNS, CDR2 SASEGT. The CDR3 is made up of 16 amino acids. For the CDR3, the DNA is TGTGCCAGCAGCCCCGGACTAGTAATGACCAAAAACATTCAGTACCTC. It encodes CASSPGLVMTKNIQYL.

This clonotype was observed many times. The chain has TRBV28 and TRBJ1-2, with TRBD1 as a possible D gene (5 bases). The CDR3 has 15 amino acids. Trimming removed 8 bases at V and 4 bases at J, with 20 bases between. From germline, CDR1 is MDHEN and CDR2 SYDVKM. CDR3 coding DNA: TGTGCCAGCGCTACGAACGGGGCAGTGAGCTATGGCTACACCTTC. Its translation is CASATNGAVSYGYTF.

The gene calls are TRBV27 and TRBJ1-1, with 10 positions matching TRBD1. Germline V gene sequence: CDR1 MNHEY, CDR2 SMNVEV (reference sequence). Trimming took 1 base from V and 4 from J; bases not matched to a gene: 3. CDR3 length: 15 amino acids. The CDR3 DNA reads TGTGCCAGCAGTTTATTGGGGACAGGGGTCACTGAAGCTTTCTTT. As protein: CASSLLGTGVTEAFF.

This clonotype was observed many times. This chain uses TRBV27 with TRBJ2-7; 10 bases match TRBD1. The J segment lost 4 bases and the V segment lost 4 bases, leaving 7 bases of the junction unmatched. The CDR3 extends over 15 amino acids. Germline V CDR1 and CDR2: MNHEY, SMNVEV (reference sequence). CDR3 sequence (DNA): TGTGCCAGCAGTTATTCCGGGACAGGGGTTTACGAGCAGTACTTC. Encoded protein: CASSYSGTGVYEQYF.

V and J are TRBV25-1 and TRBJ1-5; no definite D call. This CDR3 contains 14 residues. In germline, CDR1 is MGHDK, CDR2 SYGVNS. V was cut by 1 base and J by 1 base, with 5 bases left in between. CDR3 region: CASSEWASNQPQHF. CDR3 bases: TGTGCCAGCAGTGAATGGGCGAGCAATCAGCCCCAGCATTTT.

This clonotype was seen a handful of times. The V call is TRBV5-4, the J call TRBJ2-7, with D unclear. Germline CDR1 reads SGHNT; CDR2 reads YYREEE (reference sequence). The CDR3 loop spans 14 amino acids. V shed 0 bases and J shed 4 bases, with 11 bases lying between them. For the CDR3, the DNA is TGTGCCAGCAGCTTGGACCCTACTTCATACGAGCAGTACTTC. Translating it yields CASSLDPTSYEQYF.

This clonotype was detected many times. The rearrangement joins TRBV6-6 to TRBJ1-5, with 12 bases matching TRBD1. The J segment lost 6 bases and the V segment lost 2 bases, leaving 5 bases of the junction unmatched. This CDR3 has 16 residues. CDR1 is MNHNY and CDR2 is SVGAGI in the germline V gene (reference sequence). CDR3: CASSYGTGGSFQPQHF. The CDR3 bases are TGTGCCAGCAGTTACGGGACAGGGGGCAGTTTTCAGCCCCAGCATTTT.

The rearrangement uses TRBV19 and TRBJ2-7; 7 positions match TRBD1. The V gene end was trimmed by 3 bases and the J gene end by 2 bases; junction bases not matched to a gene: 1. The CDR3 is made up of 13 amino acids. Germline CDR1 and CDR2: LNHDA and SQIVND (reference sequence). This CDR3 reads CASSIGQAYEQYF. In DNA, the CDR3 is TGTGCCAGTAGTATTGGACAGGCCTACGAGCAGTACTTC.